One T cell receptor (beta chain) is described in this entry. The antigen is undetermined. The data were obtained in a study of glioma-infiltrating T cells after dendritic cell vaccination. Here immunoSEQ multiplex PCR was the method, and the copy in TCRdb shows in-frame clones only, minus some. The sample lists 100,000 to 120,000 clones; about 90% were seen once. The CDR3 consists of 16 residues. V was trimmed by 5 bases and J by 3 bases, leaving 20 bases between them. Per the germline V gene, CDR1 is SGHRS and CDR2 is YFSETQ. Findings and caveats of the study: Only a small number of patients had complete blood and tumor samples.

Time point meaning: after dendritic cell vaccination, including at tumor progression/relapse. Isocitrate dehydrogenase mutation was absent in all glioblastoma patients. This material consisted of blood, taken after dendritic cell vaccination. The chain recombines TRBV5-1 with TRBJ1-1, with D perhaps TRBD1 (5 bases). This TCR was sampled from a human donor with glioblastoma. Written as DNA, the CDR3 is TGCGCCAGCAGATCCAGCGGGGGGGGTCCCCACACTGAAGCTTTCTTT. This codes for CASRSSGGGPHTEAFF.